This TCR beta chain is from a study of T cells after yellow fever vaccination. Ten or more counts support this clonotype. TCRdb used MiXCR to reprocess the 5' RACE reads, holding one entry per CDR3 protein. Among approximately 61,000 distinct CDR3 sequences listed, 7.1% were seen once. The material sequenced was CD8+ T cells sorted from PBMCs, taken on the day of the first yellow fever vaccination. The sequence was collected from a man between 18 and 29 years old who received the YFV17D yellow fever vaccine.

CDR3 residues: CASSLGVAGYTF. DNA for the CDR3: TGTGCCAGCAGCTTGGGGGTTGCTGGCTACACCTTC. The V and J genes are TRBV5-5 and TRBJ1-2; D uncertain. The V end was cut by 0 bases, the J end by 7 bases, with 7 bases between. Germline V gives CDR1 SGHKS, CDR2 YYEKEE (reference sequence). This CDR3 comprises 12 residues.